This T cell receptor beta chain came from a study of shared clonotypes between healthy human individuals. Sorted subsets were amplified in replicate PCRs using approximately 200 ng DNA, roughly 30,000 T cell genomes. Clones were sequenced by immunoSEQ multiplex PCR, and TCRdb holds only the in-frame ones, with some missing. The data hold a few million clones, with 92% observed a single time. Study outcomes and limitations: With a few donors compared, approximately 5% of naive CD4 clonotypes were shared. Sequencing depth was expected to affect clonotype sharing among donors. Only blood was sampled; tissue repertoires likely differ.

Worth noting for this clone: Its antigen is not identified.

The CDR3 runs to 17 residues. The V segment lost 5 bases and the J segment 3 bases; nucleotides outside the gene matches: 7. Per the germline V gene, CDR1 is SGHTA and CDR2 is FQGTGA. The chain is built from TRBV7-3 and TRBJ2-3, with 14 bases lining up with TRBD2. The sequence derives from a man between 18 and 29 years old in good health. Some clones in this sample may be carry-over from other donors' samples. The sequenced material came from naive CD4+ T cells from PBMCs. Described subset: CD45RA+ positively selected. The CDR3 DNA reads as TGTGCCAGCAGCCCAAGGACTAGCGGGAGGACGACAGATACGCAGTATTTT. Encoded protein: CASSPRTSGRTTDTQYF.